This T cell receptor (beta chain) comes out of a study of CD8 T cells in Susac syndrome. Sequencing of TCR beta covered CD8+ and CD4+ T cells obtained from blood. Controls were age- and sex-matched healthy donors. Study results and caveats: The study acknowledged a relatively small number of individuals in its TCR sequencing and HLA analysis.

RNA, at about 0.45 to 1 ug, was reverse transcribed with random hexamers. The method of amplification for TCR beta CDR3 was immunoSEQ multiplex PCR, covering 54 Vbeta and 13 Jbeta. TCRdb processed the immunoSEQ multiplex PCR reads anew with MiXCR; each CDR3 protein has one entry. The sample includes 90,000 to 150,000 distinct CDR3 sequences, around 95% of them seen just once. Details on this clonotype: Its antigen is as yet unknown.

The germline V and J ends were trimmed by 2 bases and 3 bases, with 6 bases remaining between them. Germline loops: CDR1 SEHNR, CDR2 FQNEAQ (reference sequence). The CDR3 has 13 amino acids. The chain recombines TRBV7-9 with TRBJ2-3, with D uncertain. Material for sequencing was CD4+ T cells from PBMCs. The source is a human donor in good health. The DNA of the CDR3 is TGTGCCAGCAGCTTATGGGGTACAGATACGCAGTATTTT. This sequence encodes CASSLWGTDTQYF.